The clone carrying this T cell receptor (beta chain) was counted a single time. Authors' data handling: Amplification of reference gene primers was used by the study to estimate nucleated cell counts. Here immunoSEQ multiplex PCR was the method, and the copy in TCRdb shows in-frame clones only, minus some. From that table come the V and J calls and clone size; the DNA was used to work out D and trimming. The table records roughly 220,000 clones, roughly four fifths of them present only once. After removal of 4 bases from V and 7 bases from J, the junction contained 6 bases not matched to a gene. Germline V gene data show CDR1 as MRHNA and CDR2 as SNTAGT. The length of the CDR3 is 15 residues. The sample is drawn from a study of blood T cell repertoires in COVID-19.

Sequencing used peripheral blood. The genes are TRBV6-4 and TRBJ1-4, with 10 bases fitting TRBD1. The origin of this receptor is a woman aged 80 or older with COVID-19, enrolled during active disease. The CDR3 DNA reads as TGTGCCAGCAGTGCGGACAGGGGGTCGGGTGAAAAACTGTTTTTT. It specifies CASSADRGSGEKLFF.